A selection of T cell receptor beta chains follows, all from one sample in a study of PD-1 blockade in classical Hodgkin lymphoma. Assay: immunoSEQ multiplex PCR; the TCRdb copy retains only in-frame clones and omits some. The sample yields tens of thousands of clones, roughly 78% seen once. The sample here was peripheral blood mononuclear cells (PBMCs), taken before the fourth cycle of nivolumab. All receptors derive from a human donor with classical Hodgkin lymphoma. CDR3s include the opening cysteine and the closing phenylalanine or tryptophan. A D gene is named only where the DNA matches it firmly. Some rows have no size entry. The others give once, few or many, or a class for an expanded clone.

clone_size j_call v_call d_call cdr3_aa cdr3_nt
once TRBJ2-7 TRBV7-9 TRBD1 CASSYPGQEYEQYF TGTGCCAGCAGTTACCCGGGACAGGAATACGAGCAGTACTTC
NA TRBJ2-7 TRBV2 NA CASSEIQGGGNEQYF TGTGCCAGCAGTGAAATCCAGGGGGGAGGTAACGAGCAGTACTTC
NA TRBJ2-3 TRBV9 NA CASSVESGFGYGDTQYF TGTGCCAGCAGCGTAGAGTCGGGGTTCGGATACGGAGATACGCAGTATTTT
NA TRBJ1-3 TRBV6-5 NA CASSYWQGGSGNTIYF TGTGCCAGCAGTTACTGGCAGGGCGGCTCTGGAAACACCATATATTTT
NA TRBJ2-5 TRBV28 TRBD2 CASSTTGLAGVETQYF TGTGCCAGCAGTACCACCGGACTAGCGGGAGTTGAGACCCAGTACTTC
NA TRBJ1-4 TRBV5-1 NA CASSQTGGIEKLFF TGCGCCAGCAGCCAGACAGGAGGGATTGAAAAACTGTTTTTT
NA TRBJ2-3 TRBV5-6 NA CASSTGLSYPDTQYF TGTGCCAGCAGCACTGGACTATCCTACCCGGATACGCAGTATTTT
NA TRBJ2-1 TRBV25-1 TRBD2 CASSPGTSGGAWFDEQFF TGTGCCAGCAGTCCAGGGACTAGCGGGGGGGCCTGGTTTGATGAGCAGTTCTTC
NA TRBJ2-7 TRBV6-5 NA CASSYSASNYEQYF TGTGCCAGCAGTTACTCGGCTAGCAACTACGAGCAGTACTTC
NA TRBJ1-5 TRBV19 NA CASSRGTEIQPQHF TGTGCCAGTAGTAGGGGGACCGAGATTCAGCCCCAGCATTTT
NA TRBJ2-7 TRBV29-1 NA CSAGTGSYEQYF TGCAGCGCCGGGACTGGCTCCTACGAGCAGTACTTC
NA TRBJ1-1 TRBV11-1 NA CASSSSLNTEAFF TGTGCCAGCAGCTCGAGTCTGAACACTGAAGCTTTCTTT
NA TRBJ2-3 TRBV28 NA CASGTFVPDTQYF TGTGCCAGCGGGACCTTCGTACCAGATACGCAGTATTTT
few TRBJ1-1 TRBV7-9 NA CASSSGGLDTEAFF TGTGCCAGCAGCTCAGGAGGGTTGGACACTGAAGCTTTCTTT
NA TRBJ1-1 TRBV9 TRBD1 CASSSGQGRTEAFF TGTGCCAGCAGCTCAGGACAGGGCCGGACTGAAGCTTTCTTT
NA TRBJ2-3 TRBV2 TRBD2 CASGREGLGTDTQYF TGTGCCAGCGGGCGGGAGGGCCTCGGCACAGATACGCAGTATTTT
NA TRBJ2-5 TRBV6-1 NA CASSGQRETQYF TGTGCCAGCAGTGGGCAGCGGGAGACCCAGTACTTC
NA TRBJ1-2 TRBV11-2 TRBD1 CASSLDQQQGQLYGYTF TGTGCCAGCAGCTTAGATCAGCAACAGGGGCAGTTATATGGCTACACCTTC
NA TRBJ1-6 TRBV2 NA CASRFRNSPLHF TGTGCCTCCCGTTTTAGGAATTCACCCCTCCACTTT
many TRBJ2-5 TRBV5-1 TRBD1 CASSTGTEGGTQYF TGCGCCAGCAGCACAGGGACAGAAGGTGGGACCCAGTACTTC
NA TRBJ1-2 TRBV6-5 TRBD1 CASSYSDRGFGYTF TGTGCCAGCAGTTACTCGGACAGGGGTTTCGGCTACACCTTC
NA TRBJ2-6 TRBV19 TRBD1 CASSPTGINGANVLTF TGTGCCAGCAGCCCGACAGGGATAAATGGGGCCAACGTCCTGACTTTC
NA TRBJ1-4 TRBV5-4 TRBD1 CASIFFDRALETNEKLFF TGTGCCAGCATCTTCTTCGACAGGGCGCTTGAGACTAATGAAAAACTGTTTTTT
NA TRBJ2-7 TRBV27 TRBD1 CASRVQGYTSYEQYF TGTGCCAGCAGAGTACAGGGGTACACCTCCTACGAGCAGTACTTC
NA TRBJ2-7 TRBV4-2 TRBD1 CASSSPDGDRAYEQYF TGTGCCAGCAGCTCTCCCGACGGGGACAGGGCATACGAGCAGTACTTC
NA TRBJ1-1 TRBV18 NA CASSRQWNTEAFF TGTGCCAGCTCACGCCAGTGGAACACTGAAGCTTTCTTT
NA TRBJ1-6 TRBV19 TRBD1 CASSIEAGGGSPLHF TGTGCCAGTAGTATTGAGGCAGGGGGCGGTTCACCCCTCCACTTT
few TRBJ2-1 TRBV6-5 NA CASSYEGEQFF TGTGCCAGCAGTTACGAAGGGGAGCAGTTCTTC
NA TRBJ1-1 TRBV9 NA CASSVDEGLDTEAFF TGTGCCAGCAGCGTCGATGAGGGGTTGGACACTGAAGCTTTCTTT
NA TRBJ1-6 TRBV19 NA CASSIALRGTGKSPLHF TGTGCCAGTAGTATAGCGCTAAGGGGGACGGGAAAGTCACCCCTCCACTTT
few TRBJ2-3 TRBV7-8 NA CASSLRGRGTDTQYF TGTGCCAGCAGCTTAAGGGGAAGGGGGACAGATACGCAGTATTTT
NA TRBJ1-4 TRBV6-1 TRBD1 CASSGTGPNEKLFF TGTGCCAGCAGTGGGACAGGGCCTAATGAAAAACTGTTTTTT
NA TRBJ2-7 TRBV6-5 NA CASSYLTGILREQYF TGTGCCAGCAGTTACTTGACGGGGATCTTACGAGAGCAGTACTTC
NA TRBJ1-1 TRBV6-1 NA CASSDWGPEAFF TGTGCCAGCAGTGATTGGGGCCCTGAAGCTTTCTTT
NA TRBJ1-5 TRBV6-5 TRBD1 CASSKTGSQPQHF TGTGCCAGCAGTAAGACAGGGAGCCAGCCCCAGCATTTT
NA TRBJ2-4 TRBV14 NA CASSYSAGKNIQYF TGTGCCAGCAGCTACTCGGCGGGGAAAAACATTCAGTACTTC
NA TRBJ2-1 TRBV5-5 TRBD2 CASSFNSGTYNEQFF TGTGCCAGCAGCTTCAATAGCGGGACCTACAATGAGCAGTTCTTC
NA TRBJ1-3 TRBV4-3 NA CASSQDQPGTSGNTIYF TGCGCCAGCAGCCAAGATCAGCCAGGGACCTCTGGAAACACCATATATTTT
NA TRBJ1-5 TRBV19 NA CASTAHGQGWQPQHF TGTGCCAGTACTGCCCATGGGCAGGGCTGGCAGCCCCAGCATTTT
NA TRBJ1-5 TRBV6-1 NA CASSELTNRYGNQPQHF TGTGCCAGCAGTGAACTCACCAACAGGTATGGCAATCAGCCCCAGCATTTT
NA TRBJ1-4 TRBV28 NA CASSFGKLFF TGTGCCAGCAGTTTCGGAAAACTGTTTTTT
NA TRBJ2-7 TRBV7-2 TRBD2 CASSLAGGAYEQYF TGTGCCAGCAGCCTAGCGGGGGGCGCCTACGAGCAGTACTTC
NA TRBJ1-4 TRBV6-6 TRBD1 CASSYAGQGVEKLFF TGTGCCAGCAGTTACGCGGGGCAGGGGGTGGAAAAACTGTTTTTT
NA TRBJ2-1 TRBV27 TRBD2 CASSFRGLYNEQFF TGTGCCAGCAGTTTTAGGGGACTATACAATGAGCAGTTCTTC
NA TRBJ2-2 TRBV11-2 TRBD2 CASSLGLAGVHGGELFF TGTGCCAGCAGCCTGGGACTAGCGGGGGTTCATGGCGGGGAGCTGTTTTTT
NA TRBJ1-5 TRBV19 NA CASSTLGGAHQPQHF TGTGCCAGTAGTACGCTGGGGGGGGCCCATCAGCCCCAGCATTTT
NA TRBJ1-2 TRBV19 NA CASSIGYGYTF TGTGCCAGTAGTATAGGCTATGGCTACACCTTC
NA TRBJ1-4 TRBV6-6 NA CASSYGDKTNEKLFF TGTGCCAGCAGTTACGGGGATAAAACTAATGAAAAACTGTTTTTT
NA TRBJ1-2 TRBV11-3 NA CASSLGPQGLYGYTF TGTGCCAGCAGCTTGGGACCCCAGGGCCTCTATGGCTACACCTTC
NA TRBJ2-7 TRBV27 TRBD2 CASSLSHRLAPTSSYEQYF TGTGCCAGCAGTTTATCGCACCGACTAGCGCCCACGAGCTCCTACGAGCAGTACTTC
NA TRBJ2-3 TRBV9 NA CASSVVPSDTQYF TGTGCCAGCAGCGTAGTACCGTCAGATACGCAGTATTTT
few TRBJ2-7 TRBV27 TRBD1 CASSLRTGGTYEQYF TGTGCCAGCAGTTTACGGACAGGGGGGACCTACGAGCAGTACTTC
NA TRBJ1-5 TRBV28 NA CASIRDVGGPEIYQPQHF TGTGCCAGCATCAGGGATGTTGGGGGTCCGGAAATCTATCAGCCCCAGCATTTT
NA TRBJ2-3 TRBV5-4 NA CASRPRQASTDTQYF TGTGCCAGCAGACCCAGACAGGCTAGCACAGATACGCAGTATTTT
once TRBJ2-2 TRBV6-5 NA CASSYGTFETGELFF TGTGCCAGCAGTTATGGGACATTTGAGACCGGGGAGCTGTTTTTT
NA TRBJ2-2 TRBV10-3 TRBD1 CAIRGQGASNTGELFF TGTGCCATCAGGGGACAGGGGGCTTCGAACACCGGGGAGCTGTTTTTT
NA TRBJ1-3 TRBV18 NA CASSSRGEFANTIYF TGTGCCAGCTCATCCCGGGGAGAGTTCGCAAACACCATATATTTT